This T cell receptor (beta chain) derives from a study of blood T cells in healthy people across ages. As to this clonotype: The antigen is undetermined.

Together with a sample-barcoded 5' primer, a J-beta primer mix was included in a second PCR lasting roughly 6 to 12 cycles. Each cDNA molecule carried a tag from a template-switch adaptor that contained 12 random nucleotides. TCRdb reanalysed the 5' RACE reads using MiXCR and keeps one entry per CDR3 protein. The sample carries about 680,000 distinct CDR3 sequences, roughly 49% recorded once. The study's findings and limits: Samples with more naive T cells showed higher observed beta diversity.

CDR1 and CDR2 (germline): SEHNR, FQNEAQ (reference sequence). Trimming took 6 bases from V and 2 from J; bases not matched to a gene: 10. The CDR3 has 15 amino acids. The receptor's source is a woman in her sixties in good health. Sample: blood. This sequence joins TRBV7-9 and TRBJ2-7; 7 nucleotides align to TRBD1. CDR3 residues: CASRTTTGDPYEQYF. The DNA for the CDR3 is TGTGCCAGCAGAACTACCACAGGGGACCCCTACGAGCAGTACTTC.